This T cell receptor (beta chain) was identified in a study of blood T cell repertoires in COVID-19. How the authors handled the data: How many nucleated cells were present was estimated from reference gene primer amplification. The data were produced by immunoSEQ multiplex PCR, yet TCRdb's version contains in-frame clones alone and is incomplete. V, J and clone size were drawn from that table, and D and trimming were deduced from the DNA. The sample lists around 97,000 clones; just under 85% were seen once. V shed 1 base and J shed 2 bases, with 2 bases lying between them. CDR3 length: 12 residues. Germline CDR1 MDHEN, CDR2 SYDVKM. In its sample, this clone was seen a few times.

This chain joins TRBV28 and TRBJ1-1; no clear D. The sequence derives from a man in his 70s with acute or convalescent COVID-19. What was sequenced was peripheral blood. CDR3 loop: CASSLLNTEAFF. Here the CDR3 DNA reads TGTGCCAGCAGTTTATTAAACACTGAAGCTTTCTTT.